There are a few counts of the clone carrying this T cell receptor beta chain. This sample is part of a study of PD-L1 blockade in urothelial cancer. On the study more broadly: The analyses of blood took place 3 weeks (second dose) and 6 weeks after treatment start.

The germline gives CDR1 SEHNR, CDR2 FQNEAQ (reference sequence). The CDR3 totals 12 residues. V shed 5 bases and J 10 bases; nucleotides not matched to a gene: 4. TCRdb keeps only in-frame clones here, not all; method: immunoSEQ multiplex PCR. The data contain about 91,000 clones, 70% to 90% of them singletons. Time point described: peripheral blood 6 weeks after treatment start. The receptor was derived from a man between 70 and 80 years old with urothelial cancer. Material: PBMCs, obtained around atezolizumab (anti-PD-L1) treatment. The rearrangement links TRBV7-9 to TRBJ2-1, with 8 bases fitting TRBD1. The CDR3 protein is CASSRTGKEQFF. The CDR3 nucleotides read TGTGCCAGCAGCCGGACAGGGAAAGAGCAGTTCTTC.